The 6 T cell receptor beta chains below were found in one sample sequenced in a study of response to subunit inactivated influenza vaccine. TCRdb itself ran the RT-PCR reads through MiXCR, one entry per CDR3 protein. The sample yields about 240,000 distinct CDR3 sequences, 10% to 15% seen once. The starting material was non-naive T cells sorted from PBMCs, obtained 14 days before vaccination. These receptors came from a man in his fifties or sixties who received an inactivated influenza vaccine.

V usage is TRBV12-3 or TRBV12-4 and J usage is TRBJ1-3; no clear D. Trimming cost V 2 bases and J 4 bases, with 3 bases left between them. The CDR3 contains 12 residues. CDR3 sequence reads: CASSLPGNTIYF. The CDR3 DNA reads as TGTGCCAGCAGTTTACCAGGAAACACCATATATTTT.

This clonotype has just a few counts. V gene TRBV6-2 or TRBV6-3 combines with J gene TRBJ2-3; 7 positions agree with TRBD2. Germline CDR1 MNHEY, CDR2 SVGEGT. The length of the CDR3 is 15 residues. J was trimmed by 3 bases and V by 3 bases; bases with no gene match: 6. CDR3 in amino acids: CASSYRYGRTDTQYF. The DNA of the CDR3 is TGTGCCAGCAGTTATAGATACGGGAGGACAGATACGCAGTATTTT.

This clonotype was seen a few times. The V call is TRBV6-2 or TRBV6-3, the J call TRBJ2-7; D perhaps matches TRBD2 (6 bases). Between the trimmed V and J ends, which lost 4 bases and 3 bases, there was a span of 16 bases. The CDR3 runs 15 residues. Looked up from germline, CDR1 is MNHEY and CDR2 is SVGEGT. In DNA form, the CDR3 reads TGTGCCAGCAGTTGGGATAGCGGCCCCTTCTACGAGCAGTACTTC. The encoded protein is CASSWDSGPFYEQYF.

This clonotype was observed a single time. This chain connects TRBV3-1 to TRBJ1-1; D remains ambiguous. Trimming stripped 5 bases from V and 3 bases from J, with 13 bases between. The CDR3 contains 14 residues. Germline loops: CDR1 LGHDT, CDR2 YNNKEL (reference sequence). The DNA of the CDR3 is TGTGCCAGCAGCTCAAAGCTCAGAGACACTGAAGCTTTCTTT. Translated, it gives CASSSKLRDTEAFF.

The chain recombines TRBV6-2 or TRBV6-3 with TRBJ2-7; perhaps TRBD2 as D (7 bases). From germline, CDR1 is MNHEY and CDR2 SVGEGT. Between the trimmed V and J ends, which lost 6 bases and 7 bases, there was a span of 22 bases. The CDR3 runs 15 residues. The CDR3 DNA sequence: TGTGCCAGCAGCCGCCGGCCGGGGGGCTCGGGAGAGCAGTACTTC. Translation: CASSRRPGGSGEQYF.

CDR3: CASSFQGGNEQYF. Written as DNA, the CDR3 is TGCGCCAGCAGCTTCCAGGGTGGCAACGAGCAGTACTTC. The gene calls are TRBV5-1 and TRBJ2-7; perhaps TRBD1 as D (5 bases). Germline CDR1 reads SGHRS; CDR2 reads YFSETQ. The germline V and J ends were trimmed by 2 bases and 5 bases, with 11 bases remaining between them. CDR3 length: 13 residues.